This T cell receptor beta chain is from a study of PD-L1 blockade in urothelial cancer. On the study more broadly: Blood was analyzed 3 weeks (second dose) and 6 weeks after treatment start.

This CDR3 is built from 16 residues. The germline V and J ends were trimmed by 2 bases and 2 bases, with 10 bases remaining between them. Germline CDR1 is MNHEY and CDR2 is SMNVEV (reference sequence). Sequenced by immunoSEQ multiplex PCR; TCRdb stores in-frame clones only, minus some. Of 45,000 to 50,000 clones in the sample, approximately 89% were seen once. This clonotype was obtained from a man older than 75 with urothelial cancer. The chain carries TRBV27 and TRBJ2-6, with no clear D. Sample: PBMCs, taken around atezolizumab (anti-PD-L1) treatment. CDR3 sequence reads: CASSLGALTGANVLTF. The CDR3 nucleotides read TGTGCCAGCAGTTTAGGAGCTCTAACTGGGGCCAACGTCCTGACTTTC.